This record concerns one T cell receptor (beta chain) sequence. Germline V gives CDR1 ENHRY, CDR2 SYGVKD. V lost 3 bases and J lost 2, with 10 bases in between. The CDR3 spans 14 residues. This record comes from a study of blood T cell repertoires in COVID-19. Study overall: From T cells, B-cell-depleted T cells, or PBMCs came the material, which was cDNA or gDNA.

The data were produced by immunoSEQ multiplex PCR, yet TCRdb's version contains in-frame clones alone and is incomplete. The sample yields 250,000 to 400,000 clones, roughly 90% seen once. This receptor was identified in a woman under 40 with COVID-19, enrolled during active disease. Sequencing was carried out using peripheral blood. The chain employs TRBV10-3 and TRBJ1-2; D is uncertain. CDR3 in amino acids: CAISETRSNYGYTF. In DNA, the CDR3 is TGTGCCATCAGTGAAACGCGGAGCAACTATGGCTACACCTTC.